What follows is one T cell receptor (beta chain) and its context. It has no known antigen specificity. A much larger clone lies a single base off, so this may be a read error. The data derive from a study of regulatory T cells in long-lasting Graves disease listed by TCRdb under 2021. General notes on the study: Antithyroid drugs had been taken for less than 3 months by newly diagnosed Graves' disease patients. The study was registered as a clinical trial and conducted in China. Peripheral blood TCR sequencing and RNA sequencing compared persistent Graves' disease patients with newly diagnosed Graves' disease patients. A total of about 33 samples were covered by TCR sequencing, comprising approximately 13 persistent and about 20 newly diagnosed Graves' disease patients.

This specimen's time point label, per the study, means: newly diagnosed GD, antithyroid drugs for less than 3 months. For both TCR sequencing and RNA sequencing, RNA was extracted from PBMCs in TRIzol. The diagnosis of Graves' disease was made according to American Thyroid Association guidelines. The patients came from an endocrinology department in Xi'an, China. From each patient, 7.5 to 10 milliliters of peripheral blood was collected into an EDTA anticoagulant tube. PBMCs were isolated by Ficoll Paque Plus density gradient separation without further T cell sorting. An Agilent 2100 Bioanalyzer and agarose gel were used to check RNA quality, while a NanoDrop 2000 measured RNA concentration. Beyond this particular receptor, the publication reports: As a limitation, the authors acknowledged that the small sample size may reduce accuracy. Peripheral blood alone was examined, since thyroid tissue, which constituted the primary lesion, could not be accessed. Patients with persistent disease shared more public clonotypes (around 3,000) than newly diagnosed patients did (around 980). Persistent Graves' disease patients showed lower TCR Shannon entropy and fewer highly expanded clones than newly diagnosed patients, suggesting clonal expansion. Sequencing and analysis were restricted to the TCR beta chain.

Libraries were prepared through multiplex PCR. Instrument on record: Illumina HiSeq 4000. iRepertoire HTBI primers and Arm-PCR amplification of CDR3 regions were used to construct TCR beta libraries. PCR products were gel purified before sequencing. Concerning the study's data processing: Gene usage analysis of CDR3 amino acid clonotypes relied on the roughly 60 TRBV and around 14 TRBJ segments identified across samples. COPE and FqMerger were used to merge filtered high-quality paired reads into contigs. BLAST was used to align contigs to IMGT TRBV, TRBD and TRBJ reference genes, with CDR3 defined following IMGT. Clonotypes above 0.1% frequency were classified as highly expanded clones. Shannon entropy served as the measure of repertoire diversity, while the Gini coefficient captured V-J evenness. Public clonotypes were defined as clonotypes shared by more than one individual. The raw public reads went through TCRdb reprocessing: fastp at Q25, MiXCR clone calling, in-frame beta chains kept. Rows merge per CDR3 protein into single entries with the most common DNA and genes. TCRdb, rather than the study authors, made the V and J calls. For this sample there are fewer than 650,000 distinct CDR3 sequences; around 15% appear just once. Around 12% of the sample rests with the top ten.

The same sample was also used in a study of T cells in Graves' hyperthyroidism and ophthalmopathy. The second paper further reports: Graves' hyperthyroidism was defined as stable when no progression to ophthalmopathy occurred over 18 months of follow-up. Hyperthyroidism patients were aged 18 to 65 years and newly diagnosed, with disease duration of less than 2 months. Exclusion was applied to patients with uncontrolled infections, other autoimmune diseases, pregnancy or lactation. Diagnoses relied on clinical symptoms, serum thyroxine and TRAb, thyroid ultrasound and orbital computed tomography. The TCR CDR3 was subjected to a first round of RT-PCR using the HTBI primer set and the Qiagen OneStep RT-PCR kit. Blood samples also contained most of the expanded thyroid clonotypes (frequency above 0.001), which suggests that blood repertoires may reflect thyroid immune responses. A model built on a 13 V-J signature distinguished ophthalmopathy from stable hyperthyroidism, reaching 87.88% sensitivity and around 81% specificity in cross-validation and 80%/75% in testing. In validation, the model predicted progression to ophthalmopathy with just under 71% sensitivity and 72% to 75% specificity, a median of 6.5 months before onset. TCR V-J signatures able to tell the groups apart were searched for in a discovery cohort of some 100 patients, of whom around 42 had Graves' ophthalmopathy and roughly 59 had stable Graves' hyperthyroidism. Whether ophthalmopathy could be predicted prospectively was tested in an independent validation cohort made up of about 18 hyperthyroidism patients plus 17 patients who later progressed to ophthalmopathy. The roughly 100 discovery patients were randomly divided into training and test sets at a 7:3 ratio. Thyroid tissue and blood T-cell repertoires from six Graves' hyperthyroidism patients were also compared in the study. After sampling, hyperthyroidism patients received methimazole starting at 30 mg daily, and ophthalmopathy patients received high-dose intravenous methylprednisolone. The libraries were constructed in a second round of multiplex PCR and then size-selected and purified. Paired-end sequencing of the libraries was performed with 100 bp reads on an Illumina HiSeq2000. Raw data were processed with SOAPnuke, discarding reads with adapters, uncalled bases, mean Phred below 15, or no exact constant-primer or identifier match. High-quality paired reads were merged with COPE v1.2.5, and unique nucleotide sequences were defined as clonotypes. MiTCR v1.1 was used to align the clonotypes against IMGT TRBV, TRBD and TRBJ reference segments. The analysis was restricted to V-J combinations with a frequency above 0.0001, which together covered 99.2% of the repertoires. The TCS score was defined as F50 (clonal expansion) divided by E x V (chaos), with BLOSUM62-based TCRdist calculated between CDR3 peptides within each V-J. Welch's t-statistics and random forest reduced roughly 530 V-J features to about 12, which were used in a naive Bayes classifier (R e1071). No statistical method was used to fix the sample size in advance, and group allocation was not hidden from the investigators. The paper describes TCR Vbeta CDR3 sequencing of some 130 peripheral blood samples, made up of roughly 45 ophthalmopathy patients, around 78 hyperthyroidism patients and roughly 17 progressor patients.

The origin of this receptor is a man aged 18 to 29 with Graves disease. Donor details come from another sample of the same person, matched by shared clones. This specimen consisted of peripheral blood mononuclear cells (PBMCs), obtained at new diagnosis, from a patient treated with antithyroid drugs.

CDR3 sequence: CASSQRTGMNTEAFF. The bases are TGTGCCAGCAGCCAAAGGACAGGGATGAACACTGAAGCTTTCTTT. The sequence joins TRBV3-1 to TRBJ1-1, and TRBD1 aligns with 8 junction nucleotides. CDR3 length: 15 amino acids, cysteine to phenylalanine. Only CDR3 DNA remains: 45 bases, in frame from the first base. Trimming accounts for 2 bases at V and 0 bases at J, while the number of junction bases matched to no gene is 2. For CDR1 and CDR2, the germline V gene (reference sequence) lists LGHDT and YNNKEL.